This T cell receptor beta chain originates from a study of T cell changes during pregnancy in multiple sclerosis. Germline V gene sequence: CDR1 MNHNS, CDR2 SASEGT. V was pared by 3 bases and J by 6 bases, with 11 bases between. This CDR3 region has 13 residues. Assay: immunoSEQ multiplex PCR; the TCRdb copy retains only in-frame clones and omits some. Of some 37,000 clones listed, roughly 93% are singletons. The sequence was obtained from a female donor with multiple sclerosis, enrolled in a pregnancy study. The starting material was CD4+ T cells from peripheral blood mononuclear cells, obtained before pregnancy. This chain joins TRBV6-1 and TRBJ1-1, with D possibly TRBD1 on 6 matching bases. The CDR3 here is CASSDQTGSEAFF. DNA of the CDR3: TGTGCCAGCAGTGACCAGACAGGTTCTGAAGCTTTCTTT.